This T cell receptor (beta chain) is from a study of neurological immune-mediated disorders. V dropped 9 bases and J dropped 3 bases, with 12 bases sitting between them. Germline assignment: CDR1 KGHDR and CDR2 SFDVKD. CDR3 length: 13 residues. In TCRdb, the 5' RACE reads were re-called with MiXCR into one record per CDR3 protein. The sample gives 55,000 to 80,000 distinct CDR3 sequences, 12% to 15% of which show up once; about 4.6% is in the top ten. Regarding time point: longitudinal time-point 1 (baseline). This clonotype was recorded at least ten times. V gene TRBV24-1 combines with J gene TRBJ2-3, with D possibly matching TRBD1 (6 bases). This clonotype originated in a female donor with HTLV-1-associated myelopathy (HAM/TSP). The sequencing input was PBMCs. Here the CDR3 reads CATEGQLTDTQYF. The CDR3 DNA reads TGTGCCACCGAAGGACAGTTAACAGATACGCAGTATTTT.